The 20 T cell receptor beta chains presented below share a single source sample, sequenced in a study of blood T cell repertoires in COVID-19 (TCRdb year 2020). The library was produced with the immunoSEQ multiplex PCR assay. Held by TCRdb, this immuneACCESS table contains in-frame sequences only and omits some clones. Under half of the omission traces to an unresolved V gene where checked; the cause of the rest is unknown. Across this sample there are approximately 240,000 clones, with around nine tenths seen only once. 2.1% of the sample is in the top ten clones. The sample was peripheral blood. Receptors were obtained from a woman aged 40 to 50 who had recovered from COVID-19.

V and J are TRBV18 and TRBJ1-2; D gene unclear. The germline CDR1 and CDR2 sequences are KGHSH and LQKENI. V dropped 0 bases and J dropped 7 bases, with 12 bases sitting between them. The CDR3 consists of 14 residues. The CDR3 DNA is TGTGCCAGCTCACCACCCGGCGGCGGGGTTGGCTACACCTTC. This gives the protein CASSPPGGGVGYTF.

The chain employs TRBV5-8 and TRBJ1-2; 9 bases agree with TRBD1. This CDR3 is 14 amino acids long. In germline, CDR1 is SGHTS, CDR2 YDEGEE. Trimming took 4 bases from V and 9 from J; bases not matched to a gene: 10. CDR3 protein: CASSRRDREDCYTF. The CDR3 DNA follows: TGTGCCAGCAGCCGGAGGGACAGGGAAGATTGCTACACCTTC.

CDR3 DNA sequence: TGTGCCAGCAGTCTCACCCCGCTAAGACAGGGGGTGAATGAAAAACTGTTTTTT. It specifies CASSLTPLRQGVNEKLFF. V is TRBV27 and J is TRBJ1-4; 9 nucleotides line up with TRBD1. The CDR3 extends over 18 amino acids. Losses at the gene ends were 5 bases for V and 5 bases for J; bases not matched to a gene: 15. CDR1 and CDR2 (germline): MNHEY, SMNVEV (reference sequence).

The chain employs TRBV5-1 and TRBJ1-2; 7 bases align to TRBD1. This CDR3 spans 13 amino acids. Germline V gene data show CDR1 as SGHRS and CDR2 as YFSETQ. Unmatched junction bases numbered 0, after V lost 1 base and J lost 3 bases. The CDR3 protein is CASSLQGDYGYTF. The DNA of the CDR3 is TGCGCCAGCAGCTTGCAGGGGGACTATGGCTACACCTTC.

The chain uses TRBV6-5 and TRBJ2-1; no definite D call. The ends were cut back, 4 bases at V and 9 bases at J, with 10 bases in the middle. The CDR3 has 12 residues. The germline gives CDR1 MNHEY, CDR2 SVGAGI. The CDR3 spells CASSSRVGEQFF. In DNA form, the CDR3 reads TGTGCCAGCAGTTCGCGCGTCGGTGAGCAGTTCTTC.

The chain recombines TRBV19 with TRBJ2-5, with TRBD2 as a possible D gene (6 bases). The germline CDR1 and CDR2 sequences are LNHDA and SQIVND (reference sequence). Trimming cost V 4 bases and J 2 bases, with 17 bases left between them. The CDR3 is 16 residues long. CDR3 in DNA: TGTGCCAGTAGTAAGGGAGGCGGGATGAGGCAAGAGACCCAGTACTTC. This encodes CASSKGGGMRQETQYF.

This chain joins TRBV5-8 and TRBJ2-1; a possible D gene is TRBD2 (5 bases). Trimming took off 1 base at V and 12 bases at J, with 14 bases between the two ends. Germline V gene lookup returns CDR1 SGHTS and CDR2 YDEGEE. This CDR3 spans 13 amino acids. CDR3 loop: CASSLQQRSGQFF. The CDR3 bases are TGTGCCAGCAGCTTGCAGCAGCGGTCTGGGCAGTTCTTC.

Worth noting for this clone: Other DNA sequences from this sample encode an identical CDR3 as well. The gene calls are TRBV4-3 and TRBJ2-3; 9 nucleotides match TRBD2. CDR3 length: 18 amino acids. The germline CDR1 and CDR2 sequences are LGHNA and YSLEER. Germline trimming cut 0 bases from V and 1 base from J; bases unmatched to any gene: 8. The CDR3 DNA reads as TGCGCCAGCAGCCAAGATCAGGTGACTAGCGGAGGCACAGATACGCAGTATTTT. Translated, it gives CASSQDQVTSGGTDTQYF.

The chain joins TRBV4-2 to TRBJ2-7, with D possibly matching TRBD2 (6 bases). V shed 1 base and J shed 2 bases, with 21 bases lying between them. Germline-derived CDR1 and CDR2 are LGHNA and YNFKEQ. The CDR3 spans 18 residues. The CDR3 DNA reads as TGTGCCAGCAGCCAAGTTAGCGGTCGCCCGGATACTACCTACGAGCAGTACTTC. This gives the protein CASSQVSGRPDTTYEQYF.

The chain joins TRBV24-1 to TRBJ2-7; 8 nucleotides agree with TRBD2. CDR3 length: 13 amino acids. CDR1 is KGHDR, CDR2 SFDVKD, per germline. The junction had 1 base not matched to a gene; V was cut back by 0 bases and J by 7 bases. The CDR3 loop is CATSDLPGGEQYF. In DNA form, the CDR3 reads TGTGCCACCAGTGATTTGCCGGGGGGGGAGCAGTACTTC.

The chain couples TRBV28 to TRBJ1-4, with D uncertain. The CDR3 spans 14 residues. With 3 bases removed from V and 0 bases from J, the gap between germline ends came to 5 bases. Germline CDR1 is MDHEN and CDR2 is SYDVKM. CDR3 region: CASSFDSTNEKLFF. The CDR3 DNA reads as TGTGCCAGCAGTTTCGACTCAACTAATGAAAAACTGTTTTTT.

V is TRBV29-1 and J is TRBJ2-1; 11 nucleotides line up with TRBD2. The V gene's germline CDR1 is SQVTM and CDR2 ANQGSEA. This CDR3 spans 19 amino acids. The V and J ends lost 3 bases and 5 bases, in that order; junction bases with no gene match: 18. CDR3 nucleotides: TGCAGCGTTGAGGAATCCACTAGCGGGAGATTGAAAGGGGACAATGAGCAGTTCTTC. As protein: CSVEESTSGRLKGDNEQFF.

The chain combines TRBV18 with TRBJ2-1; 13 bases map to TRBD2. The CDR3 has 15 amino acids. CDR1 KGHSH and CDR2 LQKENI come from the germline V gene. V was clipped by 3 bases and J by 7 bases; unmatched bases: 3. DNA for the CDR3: TGTGCCAGCTCACCCCCGGGACTAGCGGGGAATGAGCAGTTCTTC. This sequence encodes CASSPPGLAGNEQFF.

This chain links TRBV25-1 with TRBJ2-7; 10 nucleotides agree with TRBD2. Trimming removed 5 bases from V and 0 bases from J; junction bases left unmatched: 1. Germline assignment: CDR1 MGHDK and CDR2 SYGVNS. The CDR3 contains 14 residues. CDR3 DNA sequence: TGTGCCAGCAGTATAGCGGGAGGCTCCTACGAGCAGTACTTC. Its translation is CASSIAGGSYEQYF.

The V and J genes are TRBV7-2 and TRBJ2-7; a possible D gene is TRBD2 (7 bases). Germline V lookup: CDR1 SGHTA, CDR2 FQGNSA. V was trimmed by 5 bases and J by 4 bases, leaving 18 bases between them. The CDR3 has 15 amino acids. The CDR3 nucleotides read TGTGCCAGCAGCAAGGGGGGGACGACATATTACGAGCAGTACTTC. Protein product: CASSKGGTTYYEQYF.

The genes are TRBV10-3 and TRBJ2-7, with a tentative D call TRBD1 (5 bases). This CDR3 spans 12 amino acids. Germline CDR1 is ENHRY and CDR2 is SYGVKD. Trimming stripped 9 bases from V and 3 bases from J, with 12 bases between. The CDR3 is CAISGNHYEQYF. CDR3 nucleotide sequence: TGTGCCATATCAGGGAACCACTACGAGCAGTACTTC.

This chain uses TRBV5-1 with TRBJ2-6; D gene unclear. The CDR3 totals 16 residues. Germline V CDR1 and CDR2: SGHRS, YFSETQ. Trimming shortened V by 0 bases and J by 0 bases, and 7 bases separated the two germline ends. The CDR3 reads CASSLDNNSGANVLTF. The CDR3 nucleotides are TGCGCCAGCAGCTTGGACAATAACTCTGGGGCCAACGTCCTGACTTTC.

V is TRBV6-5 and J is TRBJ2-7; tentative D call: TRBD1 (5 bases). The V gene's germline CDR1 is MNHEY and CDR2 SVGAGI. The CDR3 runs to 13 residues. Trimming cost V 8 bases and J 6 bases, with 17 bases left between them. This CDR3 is CASGTVQAREQYF. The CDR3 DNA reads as TGTGCCAGCGGCACCGTACAGGCTCGCGAGCAGTACTTC.

For the CDR3, the DNA is TGCGCCAGCACCTTTGCGGGGGGCGGCAATGAGCAGTTCTTC. Protein product: CASTFAGGGNEQFF. The chain combines TRBV5-1 with TRBJ2-1, with 8 bases identical to TRBD2. Germline V gives CDR1 SGHRS, CDR2 YFSETQ. J lost 6 bases, V lost 6 bases, and 8 bases had no gene match. The CDR3 consists of 14 residues.

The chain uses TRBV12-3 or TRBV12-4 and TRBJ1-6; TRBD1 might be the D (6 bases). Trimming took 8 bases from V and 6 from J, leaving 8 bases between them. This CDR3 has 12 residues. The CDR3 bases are TGTGCCAGCGTCAGGGGTAATTCACCCCTCCACTTT. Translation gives CASVRGNSPLHF.